The 18 T cell receptor beta chains below were found in one sample sequenced in a study of early T cells in non-severe SARS-CoV-2 infection. Each CDR3 protein gets one entry after TCRdb re-called the 5' RACE reads with MiXCR. The sample holds more than 45,000 distinct CDR3 sequences; around 6% are singletons and the top ten take roughly 6.4%. Sequencing used whole blood. The receptors here all came from an adult who was a healthcare worker with PCR-confirmed SARS-CoV-2 infection or an uninfected control (not recorded which).

The gene calls are TRBV20-1 and TRBJ1-1, with D uncertain. The CDR3 contains 14 residues. CDR1 DFQATT and CDR2 SNEGSKA come from the germline V gene (reference sequence). Deletions cut 0 bases from V and 1 base from J, with 9 bases between. The CDR3 sequence is CSAREGVANTEAFF. The CDR3 DNA reads as TGCAGTGCTAGAGAAGGAGTAGCGAACACTGAAGCTTTCTTT.

Concerning this clonotype itself: Just one base apart from a much larger clone, this may be a read error. The CDR3 DNA follows: TGTGCCAGCAGACAGGCGACGACAGATAACTATGGCTACACCTTC. Its protein is CASRQATTDNYGYTF. The chain carries TRBV6-1 and TRBJ1-2; perhaps TRBD1 as D (5 bases). The CDR3 spans 15 residues. V gave up 6 bases and J gave up 1 base, with 15 bases separating them. The germline gives CDR1 MNHNS, CDR2 SASEGT.

There are many counts of this clonotype. The chain's CDR3 is CASSEEYNSPLHF. In nucleotides, the CDR3 is TGTGCCAGCAGTGAAGAGTATAATTCACCCCTCCACTTT. The chain is built from TRBV2 and TRBJ1-6; D ambiguous. CDR1 is SNHLY, CDR2 FYNNEI, per germline. With 1 base removed from V and 4 bases from J, the gap between germline ends came to 2 bases. The CDR3 is 13 amino acids.

V is TRBV20-1 and J is TRBJ1-6; D remains unclear. Per germline, CDR1 DFQATT and CDR2 SNEGSKA (reference sequence). Trimming pared 6 bases from V and 4 bases from J, leaving 10 bases between. The CDR3 runs to 13 residues. The CDR3 region is CSARPLYNSPLHF. The CDR3 DNA is TGCAGTGCCCGGCCCCTTTATAATTCACCCCTCCACTTT.

This clonotype has ten or more counts. In DNA form, the CDR3 reads TGTGCCAGTGACGCGGGACTAGCGGAAACGCTTCAGTTCTTC. Amino acid sequence: CASDAGLAETLQFF. The chain uses TRBV12-3 or TRBV12-4 and TRBJ2-1; 11 bases map to TRBD2. V trimming: 9 bases; J trimming: 13 bases; junction bases outside the gene matches: 14. The CDR3 has 14 amino acids.

The chain couples TRBV11-2 to TRBJ1-1; the D is unclear. Trimming removed 4 bases from V and 4 bases from J, with 16 bases in between. The CDR3 loop spans 15 amino acids. Per the germline V gene, CDR1 is SGHAT and CDR2 is FQNNGV. CDR3 nucleotides: TGTGCCAGCAGCTCCCGACCTCAGCTATCCACTGAAGCTTTCTTT. Its translation: CASSSRPQLSTEAFF.

This clonotype has a handful of counts. This chain links TRBV20-1 with TRBJ2-1; D unclear. V dropped 6 bases and J dropped 6 bases, with 9 bases sitting between them. Germline loops: CDR1 DFQATT, CDR2 SNEGSKA (reference sequence). CDR3 length equals 11 residues. In DNA form, the CDR3 reads TGCAGTGCCGAGCCTATCAATGAGCAGTTCTTC. Translating it yields CSAEPINEQFF.

This rearrangement joins TRBV25-1 to TRBJ1-2; 8 nucleotides agree with TRBD1. Trimming at V came to 4 bases and at J to 4 bases, leaving 8 bases not matched to a gene. The CDR3 sequence is 15 residues long. The germline gives CDR1 MGHDK, CDR2 SYGVNS. The DNA of the CDR3 is TGTGCCAGCAGTGTACAGATCGGACAGGGCTATGGCTACACCTTC. This encodes CASSVQIGQGYGYTF.

The rearrangement links TRBV4-1 to TRBJ1-1; D unclear. Trimming pared 0 bases from V and 13 bases from J, leaving 12 bases between. This CDR3 has 12 residues. Germline assignment: CDR1 MGHRA and CDR2 YSYEKL. This CDR3 reads CASSQELGSVFF. The CDR3 DNA follows: TGCGCCAGCAGCCAAGAGCTGGGTTCGGTTTTCTTT.

This clonotype was observed at least ten times. J is TRBJ1-3 and V is TRBV29-1; no reliable D call. CDR1 is SQVTM, CDR2 ANQGSEA, per germline. The V gene lost 7 bases and the J gene lost 3 bases, with 7 bases spanning the gap. The CDR3 contains 11 residues. CDR3 DNA sequence: TGCAGCGCCACTTTTGGAAACACCATATATTTT. It encodes CSATFGNTIYF.

This clonotype turned up a few times. The J gene is TRBJ1-1, the V gene TRBV7-9; D is possibly TRBD1 (6 bases). This CDR3 spans 20 amino acids. Germline CDR1 reads SEHNR; CDR2 reads FQNEAQ (reference sequence). V was cut by 5 bases and J by 0 bases, with 28 bases left in between. The CDR3 region has the DNA TGTGCCAGCAGCCTGGGGGCAGGGGCGAGGAGTACGGGAATGAACACTGAAGCTTTCTTT. It yields the protein CASSLGAGARSTGMNTEAFF. Full variable domain (remainder filled in from reference TRBV7-9 and TRBJ1-1): DTGVSQNPRHKITKRGQNVTFRCDPISEHNRLYWYRQTLGQGPEFLTYFQNEAQLEKSRLLSDRFSAERPKGSFSTLEIQRTEQGDSAMYLCASSLGAGARSTGMNTEAFFGQGTRLTVV.

The V gene is TRBV20-1, the J gene TRBJ1-5, with 9 bases identical to TRBD1. V was pared by 5 bases and J by 6 bases, with 8 bases of the junction left unmatched. The CDR3 covers 14 residues. Germline V gene sequence: CDR1 DFQATT, CDR2 SNEGSKA (reference sequence). CDR3 protein: CSAGGQGDGQPQHF. CDR3 sequence (DNA): TGCAGTGCTGGGGGACAGGGCGACGGTCAGCCCCAGCATTTT.

This clonotype was seen many times. V usage is TRBV29-1 and J usage is TRBJ1-1; D gene uncertain. CDR3 length: 10 residues. With 4 bases removed from V and 8 bases from J, the gap between germline ends came to 8 bases. The germline V gene encodes CDR1 SQVTM and CDR2 ANQGSEA. Here the CDR3 reads CSVGTGEAFF. The CDR3 DNA sequence: TGCAGCGTTGGAACGGGGGAAGCTTTCTTT.

The sample holds many counts of this clonotype. The chain couples TRBV14 to TRBJ1-1; 7 bases are shared with TRBD1. Germline CDR1 and CDR2: SGHDN and FVKESK. J gave up 4 bases and V 0 bases, and 11 bases lay outside the gene matches. The CDR3 is 17 amino acids. The CDR3 loop is CASSQDYRDRAGTEAFF. In nucleotides, the CDR3 is TGTGCCAGCAGCCAAGATTATCGCGACAGGGCAGGCACTGAAGCTTTCTTT. The complete variable domain, with remaining parts taken from reference TRBV14 and TRBJ1-1, reads EAGVTQFPSHSVIEKGQTVTLRCDPISGHDNLYWYRRVMGKEIKFLLHFVKESKQDESGMPNNRFLAERTGGTYSTLKVQPAELEDSGVYFCASSQDYRDRAGTEAFFGQGTRLTVV.

This clonotype has ten or more counts. The chain has TRBV20-1 and TRBJ2-7, with 8 bases fitting TRBD2. CDR3 length: 16 residues. The V gene's germline CDR1 is DFQATT and CDR2 SNEGSKA (reference sequence). The V gene end was trimmed by 5 bases and the J gene end by 0 bases; junction bases not matched to a gene: 12. In DNA, the CDR3 is TGCAGTGCTCTGCCCCTCTGGCGGGGGGCCTCCTACGAGCAGTACTTC. Amino acids: CSALPLWRGASYEQYF.

Ten or more counts support this clonotype. The chain employs TRBV7-2 and TRBJ2-1, with D unclear. This CDR3 spans 15 amino acids. Trimming pared 4 bases from V and 4 bases from J, leaving 14 bases between. Germline CDR1 and CDR2: SGHTA and FQGNSA. The CDR3 nucleotides read TGTGCCAGCAGCTACCCGACAACTCCATACAATGAGCAGTTCTTC. Protein sequence: CASSYPTTPYNEQFF. The full variable domain, completed using reference TRBV7-2 and TRBJ2-1, is GAGVSQSPSNKVTEKGKDVELRCDPISGHTALYWYRQSLGQGLEFLIYFQGNSAPDKSGLPSDRFSAERTGGSVSTLTIQRTQQEDSAVYLCASSYPTTPYNEQFFGPGTRLTVL.

This clonotype appeared a few times. V and J are TRBV18 and TRBJ2-1, with a possible D match to TRBD2 (6 bases). V shed 3 bases and J shed 3 bases, with 15 bases lying between them. The germline V gene has CDR1 KGHSH and CDR2 LQKENI. This CDR3 contains 16 residues. CDR3 in DNA: TGTGCCAGCTCACCCCTGGGGGGAGTAAACTACAATGAGCAGTTCTTC. Protein sequence: CASSPLGGVNYNEQFF. Complete variable domain (other parts from reference TRBV18 and TRBJ2-1): NAGVMQNPRHLVRRRGQEARLRCSPMKGHSHVYWYRQLPEEGLKFMVYLQKENIIDESGMPKERFSAEFPKEGPSILRIQQVVRGDSAAYFCASSPLGGVNYNEQFFGPGTRLTVL.

This clonotype has at least ten counts. CDR3 coding DNA: TGTGCCAGCAGCACTGGGACTACCTACGAGCAGTACTTC. It is translated as CASSTGTTYEQYF. The V call is TRBV5-6, the J call TRBJ2-7; 7 nucleotides agree with TRBD2. Germline V lookup: CDR1 SGHDT, CDR2 YYEEEE. This CDR3 is 13 amino acids long. V lost 4 bases, J lost 2 bases, and 3 bases stayed unmatched.